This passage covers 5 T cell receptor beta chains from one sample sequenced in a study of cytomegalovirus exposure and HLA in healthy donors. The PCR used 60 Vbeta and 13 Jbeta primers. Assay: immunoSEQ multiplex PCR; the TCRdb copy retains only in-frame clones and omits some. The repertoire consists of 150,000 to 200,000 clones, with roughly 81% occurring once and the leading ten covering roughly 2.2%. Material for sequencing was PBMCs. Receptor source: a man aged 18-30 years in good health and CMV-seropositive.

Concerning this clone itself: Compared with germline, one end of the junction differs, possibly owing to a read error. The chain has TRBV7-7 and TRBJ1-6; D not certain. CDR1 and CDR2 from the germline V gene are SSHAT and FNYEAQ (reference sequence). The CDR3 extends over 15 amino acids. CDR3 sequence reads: CASSRIAGKNSPLHF. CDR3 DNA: TGTGCTAGCAGCCGAATTGCCGGGAAGAATTCACCCCTCCACTTT.

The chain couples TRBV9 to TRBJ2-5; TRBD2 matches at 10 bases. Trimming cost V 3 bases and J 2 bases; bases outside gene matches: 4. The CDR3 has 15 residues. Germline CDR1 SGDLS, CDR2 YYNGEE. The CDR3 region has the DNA TGTGCCAGCAGCGGACTACTAGCGGGGCAAGAGACCCAGTACTTC. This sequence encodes CASSGLLAGQETQYF.

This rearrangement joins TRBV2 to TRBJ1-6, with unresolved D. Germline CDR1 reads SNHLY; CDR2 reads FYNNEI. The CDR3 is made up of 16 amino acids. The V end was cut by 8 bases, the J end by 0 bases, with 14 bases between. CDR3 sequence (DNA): TGTGCCAGCTGGCCCGGGAGCCTCTCCTATAATTCACCCCTCCACTTT. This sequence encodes CASWPGSLSYNSPLHF.

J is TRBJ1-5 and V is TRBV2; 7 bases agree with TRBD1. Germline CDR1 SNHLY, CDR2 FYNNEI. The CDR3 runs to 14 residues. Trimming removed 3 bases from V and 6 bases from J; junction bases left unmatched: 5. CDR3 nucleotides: TGTGCCAGCAGTGACGACAGGGTTGGTCAGCCCCAGCATTTT. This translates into CASSDDRVGQPQHF.

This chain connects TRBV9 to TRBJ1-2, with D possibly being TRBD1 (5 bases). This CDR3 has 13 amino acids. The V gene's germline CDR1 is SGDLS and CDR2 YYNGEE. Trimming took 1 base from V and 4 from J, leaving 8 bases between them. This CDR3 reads CASSVSGLYGYTF. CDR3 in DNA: TGTGCCAGCAGCGTATCAGGGCTCTATGGCTACACCTTC. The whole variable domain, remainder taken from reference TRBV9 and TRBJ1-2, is DSGVTQTPKHLITATGQRVTLRCSPRSGDLSVYWYQQSLDQGLQFLIQYYNGEERAKGNILERFSAQQFPDLHSELNLSSLELGDSALYFCASSVSGLYGYTFGSGTRLTVV.